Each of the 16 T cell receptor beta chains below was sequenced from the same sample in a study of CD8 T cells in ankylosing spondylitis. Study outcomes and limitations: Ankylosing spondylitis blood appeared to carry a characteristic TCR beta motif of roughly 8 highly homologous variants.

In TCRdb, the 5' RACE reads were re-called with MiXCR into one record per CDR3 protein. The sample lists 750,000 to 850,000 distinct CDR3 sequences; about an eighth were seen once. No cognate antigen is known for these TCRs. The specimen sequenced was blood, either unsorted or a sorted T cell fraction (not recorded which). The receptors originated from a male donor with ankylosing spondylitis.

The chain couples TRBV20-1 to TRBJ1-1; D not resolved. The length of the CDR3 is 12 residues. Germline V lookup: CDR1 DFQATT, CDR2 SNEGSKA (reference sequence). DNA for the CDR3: TGCCGTCCCTCCCAAGGGAACACTGAAGCTTTCTTT. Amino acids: CRPSQGNTEAFF.

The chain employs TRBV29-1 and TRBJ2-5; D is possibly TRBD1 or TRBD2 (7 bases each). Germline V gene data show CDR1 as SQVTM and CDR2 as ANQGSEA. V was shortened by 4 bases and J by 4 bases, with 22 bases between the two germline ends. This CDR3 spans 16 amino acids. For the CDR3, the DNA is TGCAGCGTTGGGCCGCGGGGGACAGTTCAGGTAGAGACCCAGTACTTC. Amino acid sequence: CSVGPRGTVQVETQYF.

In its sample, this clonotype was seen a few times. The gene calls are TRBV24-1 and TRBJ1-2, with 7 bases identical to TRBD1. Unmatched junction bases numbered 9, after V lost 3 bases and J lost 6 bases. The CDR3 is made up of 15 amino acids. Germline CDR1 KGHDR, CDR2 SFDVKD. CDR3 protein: CATSDALGTVHGYTF. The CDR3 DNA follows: TGTGCCACCAGTGATGCACTCGGGACAGTCCATGGCTACACCTTC.

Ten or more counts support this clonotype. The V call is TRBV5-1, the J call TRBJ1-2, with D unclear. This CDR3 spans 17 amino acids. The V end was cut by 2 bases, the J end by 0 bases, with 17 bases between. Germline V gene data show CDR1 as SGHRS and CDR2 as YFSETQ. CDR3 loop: CASSFDADGRANYGYTF. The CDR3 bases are TGCGCCAGCAGCTTTGATGCGGACGGCCGTGCTAACTATGGCTACACCTTC.

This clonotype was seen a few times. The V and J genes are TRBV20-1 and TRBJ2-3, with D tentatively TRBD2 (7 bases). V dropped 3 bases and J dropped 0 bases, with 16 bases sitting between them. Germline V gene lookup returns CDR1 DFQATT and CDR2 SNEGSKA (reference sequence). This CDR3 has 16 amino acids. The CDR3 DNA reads TGCAGTGCTAGCCCTTGGGGGGGCACTAGCACAGATACGCAGTATTTT. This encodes CSASPWGGTSTDTQYF.

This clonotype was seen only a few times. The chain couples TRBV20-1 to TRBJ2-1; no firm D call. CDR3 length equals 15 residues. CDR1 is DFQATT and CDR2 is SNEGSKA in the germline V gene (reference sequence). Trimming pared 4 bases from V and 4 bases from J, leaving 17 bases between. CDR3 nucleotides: TGCAGTGCTACTAAGCACGGTATGGGTTACAATGAGCAGTTCTTC. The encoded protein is CSATKHGMGYNEQFF.

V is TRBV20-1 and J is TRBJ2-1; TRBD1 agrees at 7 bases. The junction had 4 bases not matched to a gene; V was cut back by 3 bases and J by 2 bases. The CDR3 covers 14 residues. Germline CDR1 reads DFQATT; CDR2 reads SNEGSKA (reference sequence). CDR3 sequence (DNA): TGCAGTGCTAGGAGGACAGGTACCTACAATGAGCAGTTCTTC. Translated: CSARRTGTYNEQFF.

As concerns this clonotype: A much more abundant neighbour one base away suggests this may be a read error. The CDR3 nucleotides read TGCAGTGCGCAGACATCCTCCCTTTGCAATGAGCAGTTCTTC. Its translation: CSAQTSSLCNEQFF. This chain joins TRBV20-1 and TRBJ2-1; D unclear. Trimming pared 6 bases from V and 6 bases from J, leaving 18 bases between. This CDR3 has 14 residues. CDR1 is DFQATT and CDR2 is SNEGSKA in the germline V gene (reference sequence).

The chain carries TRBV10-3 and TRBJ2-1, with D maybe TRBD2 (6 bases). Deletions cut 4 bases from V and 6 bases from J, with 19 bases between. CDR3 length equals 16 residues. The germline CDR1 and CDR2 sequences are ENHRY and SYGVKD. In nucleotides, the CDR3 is TGTGCCATCAGTGTAGGGCCCCCCGGCGGGGTCAATGAGCAGTTCTTC. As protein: CAISVGPPGGVNEQFF.

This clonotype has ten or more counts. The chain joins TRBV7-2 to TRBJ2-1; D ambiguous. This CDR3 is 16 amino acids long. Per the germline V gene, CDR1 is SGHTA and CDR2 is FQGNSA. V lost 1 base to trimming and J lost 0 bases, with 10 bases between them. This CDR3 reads CASSLVWVSSYNEQFF. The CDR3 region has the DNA TGTGCCAGCAGCTTAGTCTGGGTGAGCTCCTACAATGAGCAGTTCTTC.

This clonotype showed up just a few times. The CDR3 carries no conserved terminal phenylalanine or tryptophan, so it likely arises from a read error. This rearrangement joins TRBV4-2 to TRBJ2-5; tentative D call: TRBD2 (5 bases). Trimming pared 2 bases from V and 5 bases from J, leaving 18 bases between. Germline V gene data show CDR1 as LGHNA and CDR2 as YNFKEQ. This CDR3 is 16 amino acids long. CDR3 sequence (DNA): TGTGCCAGCAGCCAACAGCTAGCCAAGGGCGGGGAGACCCAGTACTTG. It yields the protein CASSQQLAKGGETQYL.

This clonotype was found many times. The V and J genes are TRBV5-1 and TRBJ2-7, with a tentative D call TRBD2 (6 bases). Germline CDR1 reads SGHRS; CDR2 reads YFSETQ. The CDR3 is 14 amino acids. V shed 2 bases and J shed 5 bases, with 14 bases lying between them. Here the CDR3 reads CASSFGTGADEQYF. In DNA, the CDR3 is TGCGCCAGCAGCTTCGGAACGGGAGCCGACGAGCAGTACTTC.

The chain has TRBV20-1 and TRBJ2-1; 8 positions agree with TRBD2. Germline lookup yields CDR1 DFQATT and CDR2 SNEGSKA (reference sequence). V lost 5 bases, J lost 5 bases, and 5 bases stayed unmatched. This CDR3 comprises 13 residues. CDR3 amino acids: CSASGTRDNEQFF. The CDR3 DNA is TGCAGTGCTTCCGGGACTAGGGACAATGAGCAGTTCTTC.

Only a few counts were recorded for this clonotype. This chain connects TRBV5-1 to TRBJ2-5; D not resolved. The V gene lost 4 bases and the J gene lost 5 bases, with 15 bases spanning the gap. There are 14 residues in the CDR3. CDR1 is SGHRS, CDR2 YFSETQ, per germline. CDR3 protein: CASSPGNYEETQYF. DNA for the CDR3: TGCGCCAGCAGCCCCGGAAATTACGAGGAGACCCAGTACTTC.

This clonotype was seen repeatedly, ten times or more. This CDR3 reads CSVEDLTETQYF. The CDR3 coding sequence is TGCAGCGTTGAAGACCTGACGGAGACCCAGTACTTC. The chain carries TRBV29-1 and TRBJ2-5; no definite D call. V was pared by 0 bases and J by 5 bases, with 7 bases between. Germline-derived CDR1 and CDR2 are SQVTM and ANQGSEA. The CDR3 consists of 12 residues.

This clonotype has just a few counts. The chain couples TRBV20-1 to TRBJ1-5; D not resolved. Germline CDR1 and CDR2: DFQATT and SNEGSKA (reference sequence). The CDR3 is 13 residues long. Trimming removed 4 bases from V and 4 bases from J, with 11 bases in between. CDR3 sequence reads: CSATIRENQPQHF. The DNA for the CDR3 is TGCAGTGCTACCATAAGGGAAAATCAGCCCCAGCATTTT.